This T cell receptor beta chain was captured in a study of T cells in localized non-small cell lung cancer. Here immunoSEQ multiplex PCR was the method, and the copy in TCRdb shows in-frame clones only, minus some. This sample has 3,000 to 3,500 clones; less than 65% occur once, and the top ten carry around 4.6%. General study findings and limits: Higher blood T cell density tracked longer overall survival. Only one tumor region was sequenced, so heterogeneity remains possible. The appearance of a median approximately 60 of the top 100 tumor clones was seen in adjacent lung.

CDR1 is SGHVT, CDR2 SQSDAQ, per germline. The CDR3 loop spans 14 amino acids. V was trimmed by 7 bases and J by 4 bases, leaving 15 bases between them. A few counts support this clone. Its antigen remains unknown. The chain carries TRBV7-4 and TRBJ2-3; either TRBD1 or TRBD2 may supply D (6 bases each). The sample consisted of lymph node tissue, taken before any cancer treatment. This TCR derives from a woman aged 18 to 49 with stage I lung adenocarcinoma. The CDR3 protein is CASNLGGPPDTQYF. CDR3 coding DNA: TGTGCCAGCAACCTTGGGGGGCCGCCAGATACGCAGTATTTT. The entire variable domain, with the rest obtained from reference TRBV7-4 and TRBJ2-3, is as follows: GAGVSQSPRYKVAKRGRDVALRCDSISGHVTLYWYRQTLGQGSEVLTYSQSDAQRDKSGRPSGRFSAERPERSVSTLKIQRTEQGDSAVYLCASNLGGPPDTQYFGPGTRLTVL.